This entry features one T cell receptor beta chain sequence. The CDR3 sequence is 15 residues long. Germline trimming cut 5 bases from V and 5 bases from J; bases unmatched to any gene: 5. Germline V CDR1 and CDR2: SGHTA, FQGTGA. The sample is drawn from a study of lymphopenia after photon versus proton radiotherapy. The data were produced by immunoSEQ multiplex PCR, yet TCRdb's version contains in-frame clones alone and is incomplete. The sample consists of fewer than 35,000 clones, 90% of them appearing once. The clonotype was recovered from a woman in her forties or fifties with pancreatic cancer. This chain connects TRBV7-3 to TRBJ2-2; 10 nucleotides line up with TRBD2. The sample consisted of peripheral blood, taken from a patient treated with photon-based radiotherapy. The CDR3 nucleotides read TGTGCCAGCAGCCAGACTAGCGGGTCGACCGGGGAGCTGTTTTTT. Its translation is CASSQTSGSTGELFF.